Listed here is a single TCR beta chain. Its antigen is unknown. The V segment lost 4 bases and the J segment 5 bases; nucleotides outside the gene matches: 5. The CDR3 length is 15 residues. Germline V gene lookup returns CDR1 MNHEY and CDR2 SVGAGI. Sequenced by immunoSEQ multiplex PCR; TCRdb stores in-frame clones only, minus some. The table has about 150,000 clones, 90% seen once; the top ten hold less than 3.5%. This sample is part of a study of T cell responses to AZD1222 COVID-19 vaccine. Study-level findings and limits: CD4 TCRs linked to vaccination spanned spike, dominating at 160-218 and 743-854. Baseline serology detected seropositivity in only six AZD1222 recipients. A reported finding is that nearly half of spike-specific TCRs target unmutated variant regions.

The clonotype originates from an adult who received the AZD1222 COVID-19 vaccine. The genes are TRBV6-5 and TRBJ1-4; 9 nucleotides align to TRBD1. The sample here was peripheral blood, taken 28 days after the second AZD1222 dose. The CDR3 spells CASSLYRGQNEKLFF. The CDR3 DNA is TGTGCCAGCAGTTTATACAGGGGGCAAAATGAAAAACTGTTTTTT.